The present TCR beta chain was sequenced within a study of T cell responses to AZD1222 COVID-19 vaccine. General study results and limits: Reportedly, nearly half of unique spike TCRs recognized epitopes outside B.1.351/B.1.1.7 mutations. Repertoire sampling occurred only after the peak T cell response. Among the donors, most were white British and more were female, and clonal diversity was possibly underestimated. Increases in Spike-specific TCR breadth and depth were seen after two AZD1222 doses.

Concerning this clone itself: Its specificity is not known.

Profiled with immunoSEQ multiplex PCR; TCRdb holds only in-frame clones, not every one. The sample contains fewer than 110,000 clones, 89% of which appear only once. This CDR3 spans 13 amino acids. Between the trimmed V and J ends, which lost 5 bases and 5 bases, there was a span of 12 bases. Looked up from germline, CDR1 is MNHEY and CDR2 is SMNVEV (reference sequence). The origin of this receptor is an adult in good health. This sequence joins TRBV27 and TRBJ1-1; possible D gene TRBD1, 5 bases. The material was peripheral blood, obtained on day 0 of AZD1222 vaccination. The CDR3 protein is CASSTPQVTEAFF. CDR3 DNA: TGTGCCAGCAGTACCCCACAGGTTACTGAAGCTTTCTTT.